This TCR beta chain was obtained from a study of blood T cell repertoires in COVID-19. Study-level background: There were acute and convalescent COVID-19 samples, and they came from the United States, Italy and Spain.

The germline V gene has CDR1 LGHNA and CDR2 YNFKEQ. Trimming stripped 0 bases from V and 7 bases from J, with 12 bases between. The CDR3 spans 15 residues. Libraries were prepared by immunoSEQ multiplex PCR; TCRdb keeps only in-frame clonotypes and omits some of them. This table holds roughly 220,000 clones, roughly 84% found once. This TCR was sampled from a man younger than 45 with active or convalescent COVID-19. The source material was peripheral blood. This sequence joins TRBV4-2 and TRBJ1-4; the D gene is possibly TRBD1 (6 bases). DNA of the CDR3: TGTGCCAGCAGCCAAGATTGGGGGCAGGGTGAAAAACTGTTTTTT. Translating it yields CASSQDWGQGEKLFF.